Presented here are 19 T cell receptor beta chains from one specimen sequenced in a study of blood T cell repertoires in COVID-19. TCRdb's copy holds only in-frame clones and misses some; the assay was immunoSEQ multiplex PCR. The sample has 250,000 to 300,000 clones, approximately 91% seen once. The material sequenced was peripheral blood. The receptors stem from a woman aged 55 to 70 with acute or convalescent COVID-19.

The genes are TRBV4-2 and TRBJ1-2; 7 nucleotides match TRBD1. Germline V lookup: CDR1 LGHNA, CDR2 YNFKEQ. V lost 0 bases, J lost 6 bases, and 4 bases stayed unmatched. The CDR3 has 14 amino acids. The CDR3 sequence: CASSQETGTDGYTF. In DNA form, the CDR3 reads TGTGCCAGCAGCCAAGAGACAGGGACCGATGGCTACACCTTC.

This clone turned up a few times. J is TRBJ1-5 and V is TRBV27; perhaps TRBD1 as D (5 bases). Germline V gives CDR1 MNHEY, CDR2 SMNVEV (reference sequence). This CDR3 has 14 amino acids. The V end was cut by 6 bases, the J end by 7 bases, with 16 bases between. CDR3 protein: CASSRPGINQPQHF. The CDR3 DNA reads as TGTGCCAGCAGCCGTCCAGGGATAAACCAGCCCCAGCATTTT.

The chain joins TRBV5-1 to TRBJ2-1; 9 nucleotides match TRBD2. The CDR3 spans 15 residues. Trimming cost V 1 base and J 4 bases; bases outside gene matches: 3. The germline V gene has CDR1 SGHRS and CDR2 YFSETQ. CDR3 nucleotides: TGCGCCAGCAGCTTGTTAGCGGGGGAATACAATGAGCAGTTCTTC. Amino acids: CASSLLAGEYNEQFF.

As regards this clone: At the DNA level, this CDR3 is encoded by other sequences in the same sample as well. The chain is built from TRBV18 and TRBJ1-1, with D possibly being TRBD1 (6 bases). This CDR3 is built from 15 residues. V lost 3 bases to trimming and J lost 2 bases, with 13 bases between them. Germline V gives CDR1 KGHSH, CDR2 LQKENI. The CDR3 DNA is TGTGCCAGCTCACCTCCGGGACAAGCAAACACTGAAGCTTTCTTT. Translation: CASSPPGQANTEAFF.

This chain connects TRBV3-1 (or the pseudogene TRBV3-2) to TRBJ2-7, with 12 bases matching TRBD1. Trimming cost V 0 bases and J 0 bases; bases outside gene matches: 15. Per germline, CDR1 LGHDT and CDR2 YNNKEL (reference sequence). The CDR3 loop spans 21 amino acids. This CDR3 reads CASSQDRGWDRGPTSSYEQYF. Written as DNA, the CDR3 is TGTGCCAGCAGCCAAGATCGGGGTTGGGACAGGGGGCCCACTAGCTCCTACGAGCAGTACTTC.

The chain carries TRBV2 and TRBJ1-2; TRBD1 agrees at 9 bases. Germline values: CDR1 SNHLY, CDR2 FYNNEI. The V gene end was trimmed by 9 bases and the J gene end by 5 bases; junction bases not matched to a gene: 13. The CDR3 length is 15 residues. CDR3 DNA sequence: TGTGCCAGGTCGCCCAGGGACAGGGTGATGTATGGCTACACCTTC. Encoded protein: CARSPRDRVMYGYTF.

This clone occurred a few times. For the CDR3, the DNA is TGTGCCAGCAGCTATGGGACAGCGGATACGCAGTATTTT. Protein sequence: CASSYGTADTQYF. V is TRBV7-3 and J is TRBJ2-3, with 7 bases fitting TRBD1. V trimming: 4 bases; J trimming: 6 bases; junction bases outside the gene matches: 4. CDR3 length: 13 amino acids. Germline assignment: CDR1 SGHTA and CDR2 FQGTGA.

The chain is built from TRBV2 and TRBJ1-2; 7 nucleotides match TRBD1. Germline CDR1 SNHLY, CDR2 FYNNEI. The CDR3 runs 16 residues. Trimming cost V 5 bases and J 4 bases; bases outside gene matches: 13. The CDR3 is CASSPIAGQTIYGYTF. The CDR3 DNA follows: TGTGCCAGCAGTCCTATAGCGGGACAGACGATCTATGGCTACACCTTC.

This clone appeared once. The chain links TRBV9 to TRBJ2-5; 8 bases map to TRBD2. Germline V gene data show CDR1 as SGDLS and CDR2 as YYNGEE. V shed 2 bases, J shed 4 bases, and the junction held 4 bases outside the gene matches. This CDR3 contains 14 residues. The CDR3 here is CASSVVAGSETQYF. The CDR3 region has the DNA TGTGCCAGCAGCGTCGTAGCGGGGTCAGAGACCCAGTACTTC.

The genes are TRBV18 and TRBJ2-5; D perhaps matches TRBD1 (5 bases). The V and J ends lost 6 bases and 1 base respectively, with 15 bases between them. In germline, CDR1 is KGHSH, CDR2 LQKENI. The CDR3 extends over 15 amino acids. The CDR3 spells CASSPLGRVQETQYF. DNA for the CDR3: TGTGCCAGCTCCCCCCTCGGCAGGGTCCAAGAGACCCAGTACTTC.

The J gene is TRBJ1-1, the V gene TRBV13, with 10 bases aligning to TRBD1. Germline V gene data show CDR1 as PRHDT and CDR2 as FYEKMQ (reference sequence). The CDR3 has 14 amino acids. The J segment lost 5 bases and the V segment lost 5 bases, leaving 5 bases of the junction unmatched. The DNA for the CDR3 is TGTGCCAGCAGCCTTCGGACAGGGGGAACTGAAGCTTTCTTT. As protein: CASSLRTGGTEAFF.

Written as DNA, the CDR3 is TGTGCCAGCAGTCGCAGGGATGGTGAAAAACTGTTTTTT. It yields the protein CASSRRDGEKLFF. The chain links TRBV28 to TRBJ1-4; D may be TRBD1 (5 bases). The CDR3 runs 13 residues. Trimming stripped 5 bases from V and 7 bases from J, with 11 bases between. Germline values: CDR1 MDHEN, CDR2 SYDVKM.

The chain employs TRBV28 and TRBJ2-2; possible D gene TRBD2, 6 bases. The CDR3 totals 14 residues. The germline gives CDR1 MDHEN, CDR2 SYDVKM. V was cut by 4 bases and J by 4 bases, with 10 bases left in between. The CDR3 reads CASSYSGSTGELFF. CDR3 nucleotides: TGTGCCAGCAGTTATAGCGGATCCACCGGGGAGCTGTTTTTT.

The CDR3 coding sequence is TGTGCCTGGGGGACAGTTTATGGCTACACCTTC. Protein: CAWGTVYGYTF. The chain recombines TRBV30 with TRBJ1-2; the match to TRBD1 covers 7 bases. V was clipped by 5 bases and J by 5 bases; unmatched bases: 2. The CDR3 is 11 residues long. The germline V gene has CDR1 GTSNPN and CDR2 SVGIG (reference sequence).

This CDR3 reads CASTDSSYNEQFF. DNA for the CDR3: TGTGCCAGCACGGACAGCTCCTACAATGAGCAGTTCTTC. The rearrangement links TRBV7-3 to TRBJ2-1, with a weak D call TRBD1 (6 bases). Trimming shortened V by 7 bases and J by 0 bases, and 7 bases separated the two germline ends. CDR3 length: 13 amino acids. The V gene's germline CDR1 is SGHTA and CDR2 FQGTGA.

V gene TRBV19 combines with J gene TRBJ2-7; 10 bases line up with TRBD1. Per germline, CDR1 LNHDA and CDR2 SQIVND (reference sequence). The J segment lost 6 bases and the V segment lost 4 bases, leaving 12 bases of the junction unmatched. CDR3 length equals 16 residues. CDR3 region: CASSRLLGTGEVEQYF. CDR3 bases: TGTGCCAGTAGTAGACTCCTCGGGACAGGGGAGGTCGAGCAGTACTTC.

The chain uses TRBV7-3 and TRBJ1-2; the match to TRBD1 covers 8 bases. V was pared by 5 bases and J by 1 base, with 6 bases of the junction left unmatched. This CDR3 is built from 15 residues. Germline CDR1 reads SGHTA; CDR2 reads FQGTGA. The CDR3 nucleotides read TGTGCCAGCAGCCCGGACAGGGTCTTTAACTATGGCTACACCTTC. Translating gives CASSPDRVFNYGYTF.

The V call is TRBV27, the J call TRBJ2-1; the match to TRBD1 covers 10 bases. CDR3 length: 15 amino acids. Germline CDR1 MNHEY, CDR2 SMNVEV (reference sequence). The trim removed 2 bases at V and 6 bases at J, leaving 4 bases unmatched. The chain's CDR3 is CASSLTGTGANEQFF. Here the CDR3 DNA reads TGTGCCAGCAGTTTAACCGGGACAGGGGCCAATGAGCAGTTCTTC.

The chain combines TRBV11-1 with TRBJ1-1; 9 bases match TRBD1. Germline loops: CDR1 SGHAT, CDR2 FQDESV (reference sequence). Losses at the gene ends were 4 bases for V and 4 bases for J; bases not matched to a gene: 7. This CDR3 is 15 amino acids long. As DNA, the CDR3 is TGTGCCAGCAGCTCCGGGACAGGGATGGGCACTGAAGCTTTCTTT. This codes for CASSSGTGMGTEAFF. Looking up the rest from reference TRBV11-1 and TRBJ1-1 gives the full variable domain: EAEVAQSPRYKITEKSQAVAFWCDPISGHATLYWYRQILGQGPELLVQFQDESVVDDSQLPKDRFSAERLKGVDSTLKIQPAELGDSAMYLCASSSGTGMGTEAFFGQGTRLTVV.